Below, 26 T cell receptor beta chains from the same sample are listed, as sequenced in a study of blood T cell repertoires in COVID-19. Assay: immunoSEQ multiplex PCR; the TCRdb copy retains only in-frame clones and omits some. The data contain about 360,000 clones, around 87% of them seen just once; the ten biggest clones take up 1% to 1.5%. Sample: PBMCs or T cells enriched from blood (not recorded which). The receptors come from a man younger than 45 who had recovered from COVID-19.

The V call is TRBV3-1 (or the pseudogene TRBV3-2), the J call TRBJ2-3; no clear D. CDR3 length: 15 residues. Germline V lookup: CDR1 LGHDT, CDR2 YNNKEL (reference sequence). Trimming took off 2 bases at V and 2 bases at J, with 11 bases between the two ends. The CDR3 is CASSQTPTFTDTQYF. DNA of the CDR3: TGTGCCAGCAGCCAAACCCCCACTTTCACAGATACGCAGTATTTT.

This chain uses TRBV4-3 with TRBJ1-2, with TRBD1 identical over 10 bases. The V gene end was trimmed by 1 base and the J gene end by 4 bases; junction bases not matched to a gene: 6. The CDR3 spans 16 residues. The germline CDR1 and CDR2 sequences are LGHNA and YSLEER. Here the CDR3 DNA reads TGCGCCAGCAGCCAAGTAGGGACAGGGGTATCCTATGGCTACACCTTC. Its translation: CASSQVGTGVSYGYTF.

The gene calls are TRBV7-9 and TRBJ2-3; the match to TRBD2 covers 16 bases. After removal of 9 bases from V and 1 base from J, the junction contained 13 bases not matched to a gene. Germline V gene data show CDR1 as SEHNR and CDR2 as FQNEAQ (reference sequence). The CDR3 extends over 19 amino acids. The CDR3 DNA is TGTGCCAGTACCTCGCCGGGACTAGCGGGGGGGCGGGGCACAGATACGCAGTATTTT. Translated: CASTSPGLAGGRGTDTQYF.

The chain links TRBV11-2 to TRBJ1-5; D gene unclear. V was pared by 5 bases and J by 0 bases, with 14 bases between. The V gene's germline CDR1 is SGHAT and CDR2 FQNNGV. CDR3 length: 16 residues. CDR3 residues: CASSALRGGSNQPQHF. The CDR3 DNA follows: TGTGCCAGCAGCGCGCTACGGGGAGGTAGCAATCAGCCCCAGCATTTT.

This clone was recorded a few times. The chain carries TRBV19 and TRBJ1-3; D gene unclear. This CDR3 has 16 residues. V lost 7 bases and J lost 0, with 16 bases in between. Germline-derived CDR1 and CDR2 are LNHDA and SQIVND (reference sequence). The CDR3 DNA reads TGTGCCAGTACAGAGGCTCCCGGCTTCTCTGGAAACACCATATATTTT. This encodes CASTEAPGFSGNTIYF.

The chain employs TRBV11-2 and TRBJ2-2; TRBD1 is a possible D gene (6 bases). The germline V and J ends were trimmed by 0 bases and 4 bases, with 15 bases remaining between them. The CDR3 has 17 residues. The germline gives CDR1 SGHAT, CDR2 FQNNGV. In DNA, the CDR3 is TGTGCCAGCAGCTTAGATGACGCAGGGGTCGGCACCGGGGAGCTGTTTTTT. Encoded protein: CASSLDDAGVGTGELFF.

The genes are TRBV12-5 and TRBJ2-5, with TRBD2 matching 7 bases. Germline V gives CDR1 LGHNT, CDR2 FRNRAP. V lost 3 bases and J lost 1; bases outside the gene matches: 2. There are 14 residues in the CDR3. In DNA, the CDR3 is TGTGCTAGTGGTTTAGGACTAGTCCAAGAGACCCAGTACTTC. It yields the protein CASGLGLVQETQYF.

This chain's CDR3 is CAIGRPNSPLHF. The CDR3 DNA reads as TGTGCCATCGGCAGGCCGAATTCACCCCTCCACTTT. The chain is built from TRBV10-3 and TRBJ1-6; no definite D call. The germline gives CDR1 ENHRY, CDR2 SYGVKD. The V end lost 8 bases, the J end lost 7 bases, and 9 bases lay between the germline ends. The CDR3 consists of 12 residues.

The CDR3 is CASSLGQLYGYTF. CDR3 nucleotide sequence: TGTGCCAGCAGCTTAGGGCAACTATATGGCTACACCTTC. The chain links TRBV7-2 to TRBJ1-2; D gene unclear. Germline CDR1 is SGHTA and CDR2 is FQGNSA. V lost 1 base, J lost 5 bases, and 8 bases lay in between. This CDR3 has 13 residues.

This chain uses TRBV30 with TRBJ1-6, with TRBD1 as a possible D gene (6 bases). The V end was cut by 0 bases, the J end by 0 bases, with 18 bases between. CDR3 length equals 19 residues. Germline V gene lookup returns CDR1 GTSNPN and CDR2 SVGIG (reference sequence). The CDR3 is CAWSVGHPIDSSYNSPLHF. The CDR3 DNA is TGTGCCTGGAGTGTGGGACACCCGATAGATAGCTCCTATAATTCACCCCTCCACTTT.

The V gene is TRBV4-2, the J gene TRBJ2-6, with TRBD1 identical over 9 bases. V dropped 1 base and J dropped 4; count of bases not matched to a gene: 26. Germline loops: CDR1 LGHNA, CDR2 YNFKEQ. This CDR3 region has 24 residues. The CDR3 spells CASSQVVGGSLSTGGAKGANVLTF. As DNA, the CDR3 is TGTGCCAGCAGCCAAGTTGTTGGTGGGTCTCTGTCCACAGGGGGCGCGAAAGGGGCCAACGTCCTGACTTTC.

The chain links TRBV19 to TRBJ2-7; TRBD2 aligns across 8 bases. The CDR3 totals 15 residues. With 3 bases clipped from V and 3 bases from J, the junction kept 7 bases outside the gene matches. Germline V gene lookup returns CDR1 LNHDA and CDR2 SQIVND (reference sequence). The CDR3 nucleotides read TGTGCCAGTAGTATCGTACGCGGGAGGATCTACGAGCAGTACTTC. This translates into CASSIVRGRIYEQYF.

The CDR3 coding sequence is TGTGCCAGCAGCTTGGTGGGCAACAATGAGCAGTTCTTC. This encodes CASSLVGNNEQFF. The rearrangement uses TRBV5-6 and TRBJ2-1; no reliable D call. There are 13 residues in the CDR3. CDR1 is SGHDT, CDR2 YYEEEE, per germline. The V gene lost 0 bases and the J gene lost 5 bases, with 6 bases spanning the gap.

The V and J genes are TRBV9 and TRBJ1-4, with D unresolved. The CDR3 consists of 14 residues. V lost 0 bases and J 0 bases, leaving 3 bases between the germline ends. CDR1 and CDR2 (germline): SGDLS, YYNGEE. In DNA form, the CDR3 reads TGTGCCAGCAGCGTAGCCGCAACTAATGAAAAACTGTTTTTT. This gives the protein CASSVAATNEKLFF. The full variable domain, rest sourced from reference TRBV9 and TRBJ1-4, is DSGVTQTPKHLITATGQRVTLRCSPRSGDLSVYWYQQSLDQGLQFLIQYYNGEERAKGNILERFSAQQFPDLHSELNLSSLELGDSALYFCASSVAATNEKLFFGSGTQLSVL.

The chain links TRBV6-5 to TRBJ1-2; D uncertain. Trimming pared 6 bases from V and 8 bases from J, leaving 16 bases between. The CDR3 extends over 13 amino acids. Per the germline V gene, CDR1 is MNHEY and CDR2 is SVGAGI. CDR3 sequence reads: CASSSGSPGGYTF. CDR3 nucleotide sequence: TGTGCCAGCAGCTCCGGATCCCCGGGAGGCTACACCTTC.

About this clone: Other DNA sequences in this sample translate to the same CDR3. The chain employs TRBV6-2 or TRBV6-3 and TRBJ2-7; 7 bases line up with TRBD2. V shed 5 bases and J 1 base; nucleotides not matched to a gene: 5. This CDR3 spans 14 amino acids. The V gene's germline CDR1 is MNHEY and CDR2 SVGEGT. CDR3 nucleotide sequence: TGTGCCAGCAGTCGAACGGGGGGATCCTACGAGCAGTACTTC. Its protein is CASSRTGGSYEQYF.

CDR3 loop: CASSQAQGGGNEQFF. CDR3 nucleotides: TGCGCCAGCAGCCAAGCCCAGGGAGGCGGCAATGAGCAGTTCTTC. V gene TRBV5-1 combines with J gene TRBJ2-1; D is possibly TRBD2 (6 bases). V was cut by 4 bases and J by 6 bases, with 17 bases left in between. CDR3 length: 15 residues. Germline V CDR1 and CDR2: SGHRS, YFSETQ.

The chain carries TRBV18 and TRBJ1-4, with 9 bases aligning to TRBD1. J lost 6 bases, V lost 3 bases, and 8 bases had no gene match. The CDR3 is 16 amino acids. The germline gives CDR1 KGHSH, CDR2 LQKENI. Written as DNA, the CDR3 is TGTGCCAGCTCACCGAGCCCCAGGACAGGGGATGAAAAACTGTTTTTT. Translating it yields CASSPSPRTGDEKLFF.

The gene calls are TRBV6-5 and TRBJ1-4; the D is unclear. The CDR3 is made up of 14 amino acids. Germline values: CDR1 MNHEY, CDR2 SVGAGI. V was trimmed by 5 bases and J by 0 bases, leaving 7 bases between them. The CDR3 loop is CASSPRATNEKLFF. In DNA form, the CDR3 reads TGTGCCAGCAGTCCCCGGGCAACTAATGAAAAACTGTTTTTT.

This clone has only one observation. The V and J genes are TRBV2 and TRBJ1-5; TRBD1 might be the D (5 bases). Trimming removed 5 bases from V and 0 bases from J, with 17 bases in between. The CDR3 has 17 amino acids. Germline V gene sequence: CDR1 SNHLY, CDR2 FYNNEI. CDR3 sequence (DNA): TGTGCCAGCAGTACTGACAGACTAGAATATAGCAATCAGCCCCAGCATTTT. Its translation is CASSTDRLEYSNQPQHF.

This sequence joins TRBV30 and TRBJ2-1; a possible D gene is TRBD2 (6 bases). Deletions cut 4 bases from V and 0 bases from J, with 13 bases between. CDR1 and CDR2 from the germline V gene are GTSNPN and SVGIG (reference sequence). The CDR3 is made up of 15 amino acids. CDR3 nucleotide sequence: TGTGCCTGGATGTACGGAGGGAGCTCCTACAATGAGCAGTTCTTC. Translation gives CAWMYGGSSYNEQFF.

The chain recombines TRBV5-4 with TRBJ1-6; D uncertain. The CDR3 covers 13 residues. Trimming cost V 1 base and J 11 bases, with 10 bases left between them. Germline V CDR1 and CDR2: SGHNT, YYREEE (reference sequence). This CDR3 reads CASSLTKVAPLHF. The DNA of the CDR3 is TGTGCCAGCAGCTTGACGAAAGTAGCACCCCTCCACTTT.

The chain links TRBV10-3 to TRBJ2-5; a weak D match, TRBD1 (5 bases). The CDR3 extends over 16 amino acids. Per the germline V gene, CDR1 is ENHRY and CDR2 is SYGVKD. The V and J ends lost 2 bases and 1 base respectively, with 14 bases between them. The CDR3 loop is CAISEGAGLLQETQYF. CDR3 nucleotides: TGTGCCATCAGTGAGGGGGCAGGGCTCCTCCAAGAGACCCAGTACTTC.

The rearrangement links TRBV5-1 to TRBJ1-6, with 8 bases that match TRBD1. The junction had 8 bases not matched to a gene; V was cut back by 1 base and J by 8 bases. Germline CDR1 is SGHRS and CDR2 is YFSETQ. The CDR3 totals 16 residues. The CDR3 region has the DNA TGCGCCAGCAGCTTGAAGACCGCGACAGGGGATTCACCCCTCCACTTT. This sequence encodes CASSLKTATGDSPLHF.

The V and J genes are TRBV5-1 and TRBJ2-7; a possible D gene is TRBD1 (8 bases). Between the trimmed V and J ends, which lost 3 bases and 3 bases, there was a span of 22 bases. CDR1 is SGHRS and CDR2 is YFSETQ in the germline V gene. The CDR3 extends over 17 amino acids. The CDR3 DNA reads TGCGCCAGCAGCTCGCGGGGGTTACAGGGGGATTTCTACGAGCAGTACTTC. This sequence encodes CASSSRGLQGDFYEQYF.

The chain uses TRBV19 and TRBJ1-2; D is unresolved. V lost 0 bases to trimming and J lost 6 bases, with 8 bases between them. CDR3 length: 13 residues. From germline, CDR1 is LNHDA and CDR2 SQIVND (reference sequence). In nucleotides, the CDR3 is TGTGCCAGTAGTATAGATTCGGGGAATGGCTACACCTTC. This translates into CASSIDSGNGYTF.